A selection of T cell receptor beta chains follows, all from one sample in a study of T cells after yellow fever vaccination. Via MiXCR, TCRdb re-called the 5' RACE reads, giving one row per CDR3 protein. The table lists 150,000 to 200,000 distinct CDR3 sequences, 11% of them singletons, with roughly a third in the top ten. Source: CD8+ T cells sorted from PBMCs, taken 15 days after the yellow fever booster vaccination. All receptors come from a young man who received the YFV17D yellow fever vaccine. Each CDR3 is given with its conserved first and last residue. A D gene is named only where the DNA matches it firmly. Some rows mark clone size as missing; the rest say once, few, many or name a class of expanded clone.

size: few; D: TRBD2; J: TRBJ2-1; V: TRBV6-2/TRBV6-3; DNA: TGTGCCAGCAGTTACCCGGGACTAGCGGGGTTCAATGAGCAGTTCTTC; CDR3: CASSYPGLAGFNEQFF
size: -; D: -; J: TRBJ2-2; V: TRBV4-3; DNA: TGCGCCAGCAGCCAATCCAGAACCGGGGAGCTGTTTTTT; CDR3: CASSQSRTGELFF
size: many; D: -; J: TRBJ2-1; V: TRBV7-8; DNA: TGTGCCAGCAGCCACTGGGAAGGGGGGGTCTACAATGAGCAGTTCTTC; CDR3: CASSHWEGGVYNEQFF
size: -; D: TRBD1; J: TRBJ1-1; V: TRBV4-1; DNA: TGCGCCAGCAGCCGCGGACAGGGAATAGGCGTCGGCACTGAAGCTTTCTTT; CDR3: CASSRGQGIGVGTEAFF
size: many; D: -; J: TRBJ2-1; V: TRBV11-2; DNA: TGTGCCAGCAGCCCCTTTATGGATGAGCAGTTCTTC; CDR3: CASSPFMDEQFF
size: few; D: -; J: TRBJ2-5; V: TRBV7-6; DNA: TGTGCCAGCAGCTTAGGGGGGGGGCCAGAGACCCAGTACTTC; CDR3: CASSLGGGPETQYF
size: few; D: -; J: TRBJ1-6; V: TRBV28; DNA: TGTGCCAGCAGTTTACTTGAGGAGGGAAATTCACCCCTCCACTTT; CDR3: CASSLLEEGNSPLHF
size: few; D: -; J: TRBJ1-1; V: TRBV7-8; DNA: TGTGCCAGCAGCCCGTATATAACAGGTGGCACTGAAGCTTTCTTT; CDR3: CASSPYITGGTEAFF
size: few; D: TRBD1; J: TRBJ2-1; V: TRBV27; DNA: TGTGCCAGCAGGGAACAGGGGACAGGGTTCTACAATGAGCAGTTCTTC; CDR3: CASREQGTGFYNEQFF
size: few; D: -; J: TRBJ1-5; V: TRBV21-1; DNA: TGTGCCAGCAGGAACACTGGGTTATGGGTGAGCAATCAGCCCCAGCATTTT; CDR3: CASRNTGLWVSNQPQHF
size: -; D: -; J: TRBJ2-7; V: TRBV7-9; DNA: TGTGCCAGCAGCTTAGTAGGGGGGACCCACGAGCAGTACTTC; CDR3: CASSLVGGTHEQYF
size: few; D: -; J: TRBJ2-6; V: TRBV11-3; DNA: TGTGCCAGCAGCTTGGCACATAACTCTGGGGCCAACGTCCTGACTTTC; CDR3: CASSLAHNSGANVLTF
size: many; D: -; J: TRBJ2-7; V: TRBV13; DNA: TGTGCCAGCAGCTTAGTTGGGAACGAGCAGTACTTC; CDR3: CASSLVGNEQYF
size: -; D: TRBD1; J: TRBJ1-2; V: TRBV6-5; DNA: TGTGCCAGCAGTTACTTACGCCGGGACAGGCACTATGGCTACACCTTC; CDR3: CASSYLRRDRHYGYTF
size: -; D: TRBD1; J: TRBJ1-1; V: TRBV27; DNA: TGTGCCAGCAGTCCCCTTGGGAAGGGGGCCCTATCATTCACTGAAGCTTTCTTT; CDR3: CASSPLGKGALSFTEAFF
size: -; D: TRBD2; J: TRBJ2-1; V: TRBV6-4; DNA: TGTGCCAGCAGCCGGCGGGGGGACTACAATGAGCAGTTCTTC; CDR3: CASSRRGDYNEQFF
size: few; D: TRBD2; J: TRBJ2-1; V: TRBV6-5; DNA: TGTGCCAGCAGTTACTCCGGGGGGGCCCACAATGAGCAGTTCTTC; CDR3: CASSYSGGAHNEQFF
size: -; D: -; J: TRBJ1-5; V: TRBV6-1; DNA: TGTGCCAGCAGTGAAGCCGACAGAGGCAATCAGCCCCAGCATTTT; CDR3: CASSEADRGNQPQHF
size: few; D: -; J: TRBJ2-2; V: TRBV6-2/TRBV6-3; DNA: TGTGCCAGCATACTTGGGGACACCGGGGAGCTGTTTTTT; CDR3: CASILGDTGELFF
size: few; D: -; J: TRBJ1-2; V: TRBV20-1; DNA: TGCAGTGCTAGGGACCGCCACAACTATGGCTACACCTTC; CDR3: CSARDRHNYGYTF
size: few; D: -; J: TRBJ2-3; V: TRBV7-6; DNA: TGTGCCAGCAGCTCCTTCGGCGGGGGCCCAGATACGCAGTATTTT; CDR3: CASSSFGGGPDTQYF
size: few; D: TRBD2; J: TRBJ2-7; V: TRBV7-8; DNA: TGTGCCAGCAGCCTGAGGGCGGGACTAGCCGTCTCCTACGAGCAGTACTTC; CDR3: CASSLRAGLAVSYEQYF
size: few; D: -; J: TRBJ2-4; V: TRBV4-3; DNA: TGCGCCAGCAGCCAAGATGGAGACCGCGCCCGAATTAACATTCAGTACTTC; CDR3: CASSQDGDRARINIQYF
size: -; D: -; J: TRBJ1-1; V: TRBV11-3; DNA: TGTGCCAGCAGGTTAAAGGGGTACGCTGAAGCTTTCTTT; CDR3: CASRLKGYAEAFF
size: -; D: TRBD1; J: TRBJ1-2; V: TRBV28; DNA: TGTGCCAGCATCATTACCGGGACAGGGTATGGCTACACCTTC; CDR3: CASIITGTGYGYTF
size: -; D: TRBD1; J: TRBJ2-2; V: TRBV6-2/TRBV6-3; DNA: TGTGCCAGCAGCGTGAACAGGGGGTCCGGGGAGCTGTTTTTT; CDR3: CASSVNRGSGELFF
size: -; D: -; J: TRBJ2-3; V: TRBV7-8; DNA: TGTGCCATCCGCGCGCGGACCTCTAGCACAGATACGCAGTATTTT; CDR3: CAIRARTSSTDTQYF
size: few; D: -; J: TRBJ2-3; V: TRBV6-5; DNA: TGTGCCAGCAGTTACTACCCAGGGAATACGCAGTATTTT; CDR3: CASSYYPGNTQYF
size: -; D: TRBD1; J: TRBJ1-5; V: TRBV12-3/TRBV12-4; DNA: TGTGCCAGCAGAAACCGGGACAGGGGGTCCCTCGGCCCCCAGCATTTT; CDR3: CASRNRDRGSLGPQHF